Sequencing of this T cell receptor beta chain was carried out in a study of T cells in Graves' hyperthyroidism and ophthalmopathy (dated by TCRdb to the late 2010s). About the study as a whole: Peripheral blood was collected at initial diagnosis, before any treatment. To identify TCR V-J signatures that set the groups apart, the researchers used a discovery cohort of 90 to 100 patients, made up of under 50 with Graves' ophthalmopathy and about 60 with stable Graves' hyperthyroidism. Prospective prediction of ophthalmopathy was tested in an independent validation cohort consisting of some 19 hyperthyroidism patients and more than 15 patients who later progressed to ophthalmopathy. The 95 to 100 discovery patients were randomly split 7:3 into training and test sets. The study also compared thyroid tissue and blood T-cell repertoires from a handful of Graves' hyperthyroidism patients. After blood sampling, hyperthyroidism patients were treated with methimazole at a starting dose of 30 mg daily, and ophthalmopathy patients were treated with high-dose intravenous methylprednisolone. According to the paper, TCR Vbeta CDR3 sequencing was carried out on some 140 peripheral blood samples, which came from 40 to 45 ophthalmopathy, roughly 75 hyperthyroidism and some 17 progressor patients. Findings and caveats that apply to the study as a whole: A 13 V-J signature model separated ophthalmopathy from stable hyperthyroidism, with roughly 88% sensitivity and roughly 81% specificity in cross-validation and 80%/75% in testing. Most expanded thyroid clonotypes (frequency above 0.001) were also detected in blood, suggesting blood repertoires may reflect thyroid immune responses. In validation, progression to ophthalmopathy was predicted by the model with 70.59% sensitivity and roughly 72% specificity, a median of approximately 7.1 months before onset. No statistical method was used to set the sample size in advance, and investigators knew the group allocation.

Graves' hyperthyroidism was defined as stable when no progression to ophthalmopathy occurred over 18 months of follow-up. Hyperthyroidism patients were newly diagnosed, had a disease duration of under 2 months, and were aged 18 to 65 years. Exclusion was applied to patients with uncontrolled infections, other autoimmune diseases, pregnancy or lactation. Diagnoses were based on clinical symptoms, serum thyroxine and TRAb, thyroid ultrasound and orbital computed tomography. PBMCs were separated from roughly 9.3 ml of fresh peripheral blood using Ficoll-Paque density gradient centrifugation. Trizol reagent was used to extract total RNA, and RNA quality was then checked on an Agilent 2100 Bioanalyzer. The TCR beta CDR3 regions were amplified from the RNA transcripts. A first-round RT-PCR of the TCR CDR3 used the HTBI primer set with the Qiagen OneStep RT-PCR kit. Libraries were constructed in a second round of multiplex PCR, after which size selection and purification were carried out. Paired-end sequencing of the libraries was performed with 100 bp reads on an Illumina HiSeq2000. The study's own analysis went as follows. SOAPnuke was used to process the raw data, removing reads that contained adapters or uncalled bases, had a mean Phred below 15, or lacked an exact match to the constant primer or identifier. COPE v1.2.5 was used to merge high-quality paired reads, and clonotypes were defined as unique nucleotide sequences. Clonotypes were aligned to IMGT TRBV, TRBD and TRBJ reference segments using MiTCR v1.1. Only V-J combinations with frequency above 0.0001, covering about 99% of repertoires, were analysed. A TCS score was defined as the ratio of F50 (clonal expansion) to E x V (chaos), with BLOSUM62-based TCRdist applied between CDR3 peptides within each V-J. Welch's t-statistics and random forest reduced roughly 500 V-J features to about 13, which were used in a naive Bayes classifier (R e1071). Clones were called with MiXCR by TCRdb after fastp trimmed the public reads at Q25, and only in-frame beta chains were retained. Rows merge per CDR3 protein into single entries with the most common DNA and genes. These V and J calls derive from TCRdb rather than the authors' analysis. The table for this sample lists some 620,000 distinct CDR3 sequences; 15% to 20% of them were counted only once. The biggest ten clones account for approximately 3.9% of the sample.

This clonotype was observed many times. Its antigen is currently not known. No much larger clone is present one base from it, and per-base qualities are unavailable. The CDR3 spans 15 residues, from the cysteine through the phenylalanine. Kept here is only the CDR3 DNA, which spans 45 bases and is read in frame from base 1. V was cut back by 0 bases and J by 8 bases, leaving a gap of 14 bases between them. The CDR1 and CDR2 encoded by the germline V gene are SGHVS and FQNEAQ. This receptor was taken from a woman under 40 with Graves' hyperthyroidism. The chain links TRBV7-8 with TRBJ2-1; a confident D gene designation cannot be given. Source material: blood. CDR3 protein: CASSLAFLVMDEQFF. Read as DNA, the sequence is TGTGCCAGCAGCTTAGCGTTCCTAGTGATGGATGAGCAGTTCTTC.